Each of the 10 T cell receptor beta chains below was sequenced from the same sample in a study of T-cell memory formation after mild COVID-19. TCRdb re-derived calls from the 5' RACE reads in MiXCR, one entry per CDR3 protein. This sample has hundreds of thousands of distinct CDR3 sequences, with approximately 24% found just once. The sequenced sample consisted of PBMCs or a T cell subset sorted from them (not recorded which). The receptors here all came from an adult woman who had mild COVID-19 (a few samples of this study predate the infection). Cell type and time point are not known.

CDR3 sequence reads: CASSHVNQETQYF. The DNA for the CDR3 is TGCGCCAGCAGCCACGTAAATCAAGAGACCCAGTACTTC. The genes are TRBV5-1 and TRBJ2-5; no clear D. Germline CDR1 reads SGHRS; CDR2 reads YFSETQ. The CDR3 spans 13 residues. V lost 4 bases to trimming and J lost 2 bases, with 9 bases between them.

The sample holds a few counts of this clonotype. The rearrangement uses TRBV29-1 and TRBJ2-7, with unresolved D. The CDR3 consists of 12 residues. Germline V CDR1 and CDR2: SQVTM, ANQGSEA. Trimming took 7 bases from V and 4 from J, leaving 14 bases between them. Written as DNA, the CDR3 is TGCAGCGCTGGCATGGCGGCGTACGAGCAGTACTTC. Protein product: CSAGMAAYEQYF.

This chain joins TRBV5-1 and TRBJ1-5; D gene ambiguous. There are 14 residues in the CDR3. Trimming left V 2 bases short and J 6 bases short, with 12 bases between. Germline V gene data show CDR1 as SGHRS and CDR2 as YFSETQ. CDR3 in DNA: TGCGCCAGCAGCTTCGAGGGTAACGGTCAGCCCCAGCATTTT. It yields the protein CASSFEGNGQPQHF.

This chain links TRBV12-3 or TRBV12-4 with TRBJ1-1; 7 nucleotides align to TRBD1. The CDR3 sequence is 12 residues long. The DNA of the CDR3 is TGTGCGACAGGGAGGGGAAACACTGAAGCTTTCTTT. This sequence encodes CATGRGNTEAFF.

The chain combines TRBV24-1 with TRBJ2-1; D unresolved. The CDR3 is made up of 13 amino acids. Germline assignment: CDR1 KGHDR and CDR2 SFDVKD. V was cut by 3 bases and J by 8 bases, with 10 bases left in between. CDR3 sequence reads: CATSDPQLDEQFF. The DNA for the CDR3 is TGTGCCACCAGTGATCCGCAGTTGGATGAGCAGTTCTTC.

This clonotype came up a few times. The chain links TRBV2 to TRBJ2-1, with 8 bases identical to TRBD2. The length of the CDR3 is 15 residues. Per the germline V gene, CDR1 is SNHLY and CDR2 is FYNNEI. After removal of 6 bases from V and 2 bases from J, the junction contained 6 bases not matched to a gene. The CDR3 is CASRQGRGAYNEQFF. The DNA for the CDR3 is TGTGCCAGCAGGCAAGGGCGGGGGGCCTACAATGAGCAGTTCTTC.

The gene calls are TRBV7-2 and TRBJ1-4, with 7 positions matching TRBD1. This CDR3 has 15 residues. The germline V gene encodes CDR1 SGHTA and CDR2 FQGNSA. After removal of 8 bases from V and 3 bases from J, the junction contained 9 bases not matched to a gene. The CDR3 spells CASRVTGVANEKLFF. CDR3 in DNA: TGTGCCAGCCGAGTCACAGGGGTAGCTAATGAAAAACTGTTTTTT.

This rearrangement joins TRBV3-1 to TRBJ2-7; 9 bases agree with TRBD1. CDR3 length equals 16 residues. Germline trimming cut 4 bases from V and 0 bases from J; bases unmatched to any gene: 7. CDR1 and CDR2 from the germline V gene are LGHDT and YNNKEL (reference sequence). CDR3 sequence (DNA): TGTGCCAGCAGCCTCGGACAGGGGCTCGGCTCCTACGAGCAGTACTTC. Encoded protein: CASSLGQGLGSYEQYF.

This clonotype was seen a handful of times. The chain links TRBV5-1 to TRBJ2-7; D ambiguous. Germline assignment: CDR1 SGHRS and CDR2 YFSETQ. V lost 7 bases and J lost 5, with 19 bases in between. The CDR3 runs to 14 residues. CDR3 DNA sequence: TGCGCCAGCCGAGATAGGCAGCCGTGGGACGAGCAGTACTTC. Translating it yields CASRDRQPWDEQYF.

This clonotype was counted only a few times. V gene TRBV7-6 combines with J gene TRBJ2-7; TRBD1 agrees at 9 bases. CDR3 length: 18 residues. After removal of 2 bases from V and 0 bases from J, the junction contained 11 bases not matched to a gene. Germline V gives CDR1 SGHVS, CDR2 FNYEAQ. The CDR3 here is CASSLPRTGAESSYEQYF. For the CDR3, the DNA is TGTGCCAGCAGCTTACCTCGGACAGGGGCCGAGAGCTCCTACGAGCAGTACTTC.